The clone carrying this T cell receptor (beta chain) was counted a few times. The antigen remains unidentified. Two replicates per tumor sample, mostly from 4.8 ug of genomic DNA. Using immunoSEQ multiplex PCR, the repertoire was profiled, and TCRdb retains in-frame clones only, with some absent. The sample contains under 25,000 clones, about 26% of which appear only once. This record belongs to a study of neoadjuvant anti-PD-1 for oral cavity cancer. Study summary: Around day 43, patients without progression received a fourth nivolumab dose before surgery. General observations from the study: Higher pretreatment Treg/Th17 ratios tracked higher pretreatment blood clonality. Greater tumor shrinkage accompanied bigger post-treatment sizes of preexisting clones.

The time point denotes: after neoadjuvant nivolumab, at surgical resection. The germline gives CDR1 MNHEY, CDR2 SVGAGI. The V end was cut by 0 bases, the J end by 6 bases, with 12 bases between. The CDR3 totals 15 residues. J is TRBJ1-5 and V is TRBV6-5, with D possibly TRBD1 on 5 matching bases. The source is a person aged 40 to 85 with oral cavity squamous cell carcinoma. The specimen was tumor tissue, collected after nivolumab (anti-PD-1) treatment. CDR3 DNA sequence: TGTGCCAGCAGTTACTCGGGTGAACAGGCTCAGCCCCAGCATTTT. Translated: CASSYSGEQAQPQHF.